The 10 T cell receptor beta chains given below trace back to one sample, sequenced in a study of blood T cell repertoires in COVID-19. This table comes from immunoSEQ multiplex PCR, and its TCRdb copy is limited to in-frame clones, with some not included. The data show under 300,000 clones, with just over 85% seen just once and over 2% held by the top ten. The sample taken for sequencing was peripheral blood. The receptor set was obtained from a man aged 30-40 years who had recovered from COVID-19.

The gene calls are TRBV15 and TRBJ1-5, with no clear D. The CDR3 is 15 amino acids. V was clipped by 1 base and J by 5 bases, with 12 bases between them. Germline V CDR1 and CDR2: LNHNV, YYDKDF (reference sequence). CDR3 amino acids: CATSRGDGPYQPQHF. DNA for the CDR3: TGTGCCACCAGCAGAGGAGATGGGCCCTATCAGCCCCAGCATTTT.

The CDR3 region has the DNA TGTGCCACCAGCAGACAACAGGGGTCTGGCTACACCTTC. Translated: CATSRQQGSGYTF. The chain carries TRBV15 and TRBJ1-2; 7 positions match TRBD1. Germline-derived CDR1 and CDR2 are LNHNV and YYDKDF (reference sequence). This CDR3 has 13 residues. J lost 7 bases, V lost 2 bases, and 4 bases had no gene match.

This rearrangement joins TRBV6-1 to TRBJ1-2; 7 nucleotides align to TRBD1. The CDR3 length is 14 residues. V shed 0 bases, J shed 7 bases, and the junction held 5 bases outside the gene matches. Germline CDR1 MNHNS, CDR2 SASEGT. The DNA of the CDR3 is TGTGCCAGCAGTGAAGCTACAGGGGAAGCTGGCTACACCTTC. Translated: CASSEATGEAGYTF.

The V and J genes are TRBV9 and TRBJ2-1, with 7 bases lining up with TRBD1. CDR1 and CDR2 from the germline V gene are SGDLS and YYNGEE. V lost 1 base to trimming and J lost 3 bases; unmatched junction nucleotides: 4. This CDR3 is 15 amino acids long. The CDR3 loop reads CASSVTTGDYNEQFF. Here the CDR3 DNA reads TGTGCCAGCAGCGTAACAACAGGGGACTACAATGAGCAGTTCTTC. The whole variable domain, filled in from reference TRBV9 and TRBJ2-1, reads DSGVTQTPKHLITATGQRVTLRCSPRSGDLSVYWYQQSLDQGLQFLIQYYNGEERAKGNILERFSAQQFPDLHSELNLSSLELGDSALYFCASSVTTGDYNEQFFGPGTRLTVL.

This chain uses TRBV7-7 with TRBJ2-1; 9 bases line up with TRBD2. The germline V gene encodes CDR1 SSHAT and CDR2 FNYEAQ (reference sequence). The CDR3 sequence is 19 residues long. The V gene end was trimmed by 2 bases and the J gene end by 6 bases; junction bases not matched to a gene: 17. This chain's CDR3 is CASSLRQTGRTSAFNEQFF. The CDR3 DNA sequence: TGTGCCAGCAGCTTAAGGCAGACGGGACGGACTAGCGCTTTCAATGAGCAGTTCTTC.

V gene TRBV19 combines with J gene TRBJ2-7, with TRBD2 matching over 13 bases. With V trimmed by 5 bases and J by 5 bases, 3 bases remained unmatched. Germline V gene sequence: CDR1 LNHDA, CDR2 SQIVND (reference sequence). This CDR3 comprises 14 residues. CDR3 sequence: CASSRTSGGDEQYF. Here the CDR3 DNA reads TGTGCCAGTAGTCGGACTAGCGGGGGTGACGAGCAGTACTTC.

This chain connects TRBV19 to TRBJ1-1; a possible D gene is TRBD1 (5 bases). V lost 6 bases to trimming and J lost 3 bases, with 23 bases between them. The V gene's germline CDR1 is LNHDA and CDR2 SQIVND (reference sequence). The CDR3 is 17 amino acids. CDR3 sequence reads: CASRPDLGGGLDTEAFF. The CDR3 nucleotides are TGTGCCAGTAGACCTGACCTCGGGGGTGGTTTGGACACTGAAGCTTTCTTT.

This clone was seen a few times. This chain links TRBV5-1 with TRBJ1-6, with D possibly being TRBD1 (6 bases). The V and J ends lost 0 bases and 8 bases respectively, with 9 bases between them. The CDR3 length is 14 residues. Germline assignment: CDR1 SGHRS and CDR2 YFSETQ. CDR3 amino acids: CASSLGTDDSPLHF. The DNA for the CDR3 is TGCGCCAGCAGCTTGGGGACAGACGATTCACCCCTCCACTTT.

About this clone itself: This same CDR3 is encoded by further DNA sequences in the sample. J is TRBJ1-2 and V is TRBV12-3 or TRBV12-4, with D perhaps TRBD1 (6 bases). With 5 bases removed from V and 8 bases from J, the gap between germline ends came to 12 bases. This CDR3 comprises 12 residues. The CDR3 bases are TGTGCCAGCAGTCCGGGGGGGGGCGGCTACACCTTC. Amino acid sequence: CASSPGGGGYTF.

The V call is TRBV3-1 (or the pseudogene TRBV3-2), the J call TRBJ1-1, with 9 bases identical to TRBD1. The germline V gene encodes CDR1 LGHDT and CDR2 YNNKEL (reference sequence). The V and J ends lost 5 bases and 13 bases, in that order; junction bases with no gene match: 8. The length of the CDR3 is 12 residues. CDR3 in amino acids: CASSSRDRAFFF. The CDR3 nucleotides read TGTGCCAGCAGCTCCCGGGACAGGGCATTTTTCTTT.